This record looks at one T cell receptor (beta chain) sequence and its context. The germline V gene has CDR1 SGHAT and CDR2 FQNNGV. J was trimmed by 0 bases and V by 6 bases; bases with no gene match: 11. This CDR3 has 16 residues. The source of the sample is a study of technical replicates of blood from a few donors. The assay was immunoSEQ multiplex PCR, and TCRdb's table has in-frame clones only and misses some. The data hold about 94,000 clones, with approximately 94% observed a single time. The chain is built from TRBV11-2 and TRBJ2-7; TRBD2 aligns across 7 bases. This TCR was sampled from a human donor in good health. Sample: T cells isolated from PBMCs. CDR3 residues: CASSSTLAVSSYEQYF. CDR3 in DNA: TGTGCCAGCAGTTCTACTCTAGCGGTAAGCTCCTACGAGCAGTACTTC.